The 32 T cell receptor beta chains given below trace back to one sample, sequenced in a study of cytomegalovirus exposure and HLA in healthy donors. The PCR made use of 60 Vbeta and 13 Jbeta primers. Using immunoSEQ multiplex PCR, the repertoire was profiled, and TCRdb retains in-frame clones only, with some absent. Altogether about 130,000 clones are present, roughly two thirds being singletons, with the ten largest covering roughly 1.6%. Sample: PBMCs. The source is a man younger than 40 in good health and CMV-seropositive.

The J gene is TRBJ1-2, the V gene TRBV7-2; tentative D call: TRBD1 (6 bases). V lost 1 base to trimming and J lost 9 bases, with 12 bases between them. The CDR3 totals 13 residues. Germline V CDR1 and CDR2: SGHTA, FQGNSA. In nucleotides, the CDR3 is TGTGCCAGCAGCTTAGAACAGGGTTTGAGCTACACCTTC. Protein: CASSLEQGLSYTF.

The chain joins TRBV5-4 to TRBJ2-1, with D perhaps TRBD2 (6 bases). CDR3 size: 15 residues. V was pared by 0 bases and J by 0 bases, with 7 bases between. CDR1 and CDR2 (germline): SGHNT, YYREEE (reference sequence). The CDR3 nucleotides read TGTGCCAGCAGCTTGGACGGGAGCTCCTACAATGAGCAGTTCTTC. The encoded protein is CASSLDGSSYNEQFF.

The chain carries TRBV6-5 and TRBJ1-3; 8 positions match TRBD1. Germline V CDR1 and CDR2: MNHEY, SVGAGI. The CDR3 has 15 amino acids. V lost 6 bases, J lost 4 bases, and 8 bases stayed unmatched. For the CDR3, the DNA is TGTGCCAGCAGCCCAGGGGGCGCAGCAGGAAACACCATATATTTT. It yields the protein CASSPGGAAGNTIYF.

The rearrangement links TRBV19 to TRBJ1-2; 8 nucleotides align to TRBD1. Germline CDR1 and CDR2: LNHDA and SQIVND (reference sequence). Trimming took 2 bases from V and 4 from J; bases not matched to a gene: 6. The CDR3 has 15 amino acids. Written as DNA, the CDR3 is TGTGCCAGTAGTATACCCGGGACAGGCCGCTATGGCTACACCTTC. Protein sequence: CASSIPGTGRYGYTF. Full variable domain (missing parts from reference TRBV19 and TRBJ1-2): DGGITQSPKYLFRKEGQNVTLSCEQNLNHDAMYWYRQDPGQGLRLIYYSQIVNDFQKGDIAEGYSVSREKKESFPLTVTSAQKNPTAFYLCASSIPGTGRYGYTFGSGTRLTVV.

This clone appeared a few times. The V call is TRBV6-1, the J call TRBJ1-1; the match to TRBD1 covers 8 bases. The V gene's germline CDR1 is MNHNS and CDR2 SASEGT. This CDR3 has 19 residues. Trimming took 3 bases from V and 0 from J; bases not matched to a gene: 15. As DNA, the CDR3 is TGTGCCAGCAGTGAGGCCGGGACAGGAACCCTTCATGTGAACACTGAAGCTTTCTTT. Its translation: CASSEAGTGTLHVNTEAFF.

This chain joins TRBV18 and TRBJ2-5; D uncertain. Germline CDR1 reads KGHSH; CDR2 reads LQKENI. The CDR3 has 13 amino acids. Trimming left V 0 bases short and J 5 bases short, with 7 bases between. The CDR3 bases are TGTGCCAGCTCACCACCGTATCTCGAGACCCAGTACTTC. Translated, it gives CASSPPYLETQYF.

Worth noting for this clone: One end of the junction varies from germline; a read error may be responsible. V usage is TRBV7-9 and J usage is TRBJ1-1; 9 positions match TRBD1. Germline CDR1 is SEHNR and CDR2 is FQNEAQ (reference sequence). The CDR3 covers 15 residues. The CDR3 DNA follows: TGTTCCAGCAGCTTGAGTACCGGGACAGGGAGTGAAGCTTTCTTT. This gives the protein CSSSLSTGTGSEAFF.

The chain employs TRBV11-2 and TRBJ1-1; D gene ambiguous. Trimming stripped 3 bases from V and 5 bases from J, with 7 bases between. The CDR3 loop spans 12 amino acids. Germline lookup yields CDR1 SGHAT and CDR2 FQNNGV. Here the CDR3 DNA reads TGTGCCAGCAGCTTTGTGCGGACTGAAGCTTTCTTT. Translation: CASSFVRTEAFF.

This clone appeared a few times. V usage is TRBV10-3 and J usage is TRBJ2-5; D possibly corresponds to TRBD1 (5 bases). V was trimmed by 10 bases and J by 4 bases, leaving 10 bases between them. Germline-derived CDR1 and CDR2 are ENHRY and SYGVKD. This CDR3 is 11 amino acids long. In DNA form, the CDR3 reads TGTGCCACCCAAGGGGCAGAGACCCAGTACTTC. Its translation is CATQGAETQYF.

This chain joins TRBV6-5 and TRBJ2-7; no reliable D call. Germline values: CDR1 MNHEY, CDR2 SVGAGI. V was cut by 2 bases and J by 1 base, with 9 bases left in between. This CDR3 has 14 residues. CDR3 amino acids: CASSYTASSYEQYF. CDR3 DNA: TGTGCCAGCAGTTACACGGCTAGTTCCTACGAGCAGTACTTC.

In this sample, this clone turned up once. The V gene is TRBV11-1, the J gene TRBJ1-2; D gene ambiguous. This CDR3 has 16 amino acids. The germline CDR1 and CDR2 sequences are SGHAT and FQDESV (reference sequence). V was clipped by 4 bases and J by 3 bases, with 18 bases between them. CDR3 bases: TGTGCCAGCAGCTCCGGCCCCGTGAGACGGGACTATGGCTACACCTTC. The encoded protein is CASSSGPVRRDYGYTF.

The V call is TRBV11-3, the J call TRBJ2-5, with D possibly matching TRBD2 (6 bases). Trimming pared 0 bases from V and 5 bases from J, leaving 16 bases between. The CDR3 is 16 amino acids. CDR1 and CDR2 (germline): SGHNT, YENEEA. In DNA, the CDR3 is TGTGCCAGCAGCTTAGAGGGGACTCCCGGGCGGGAGACCCAGTACTTC. It is translated as CASSLEGTPGRETQYF.

This clone was observed a few times. V usage is TRBV5-6 and J usage is TRBJ2-5; perhaps TRBD1 as D (6 bases). CDR1 is SGHDT, CDR2 YYEEEE, per germline. V dropped 5 bases and J dropped 5 bases, with 16 bases sitting between them. CDR3 size: 14 residues. CDR3 region: CASSFPGTRETQYF. CDR3 coding DNA: TGTGCCAGCAGTTTCCCCGGGACAAGGGAGACCCAGTACTTC.

This clone was found once. V usage is TRBV5-4 and J usage is TRBJ1-4; D not resolved. Trimming cost V 5 bases and J 8 bases, with 13 bases left between them. The germline V gene has CDR1 SGHNT and CDR2 YYREEE (reference sequence). The CDR3 contains 13 residues. Here the CDR3 DNA reads TGTGCCAGCAGTTTTGGAGTTATGGAAAAACTGTTTTTT. Amino acid sequence: CASSFGVMEKLFF. The whole variable domain, filled in from reference TRBV5-4 and TRBJ1-4, reads ETGVTQSPTHLIKTRGQQVTLRCSSQSGHNTVSWYQQALGQGPQFIFQYYREEENGRGNFPPRFSGLQFPNYSSELNVNALELDDSALYLCASSFGVMEKLFFGSGTQLSVL.

This rearrangement joins TRBV9 to TRBJ2-5, with a weak D call TRBD1 (6 bases). CDR1 is SGDLS and CDR2 is YYNGEE in the germline V gene. The CDR3 extends over 14 amino acids. V lost 3 bases and J 5 bases, leaving 14 bases between the germline ends. The CDR3 bases are TGTGCCAGCAGCGCCCGGGACATTTGGGAGACCCAGTACTTC. Amino acids: CASSARDIWETQYF.

This chain joins TRBV5-1 and TRBJ1-1; D perhaps matches TRBD1 (5 bases). The germline CDR1 and CDR2 sequences are SGHRS and YFSETQ. This CDR3 is 14 amino acids long. V lost 4 bases to trimming and J lost 2 bases, with 12 bases between them. Here the CDR3 reads CASSKGVQNTEAFF. In nucleotides, the CDR3 is TGCGCCAGCAGCAAAGGGGTACAAAACACTGAAGCTTTCTTT.

This clone was counted once. The chain has TRBV7-6 and TRBJ2-1; maybe TRBD2 (5 bases). The V end lost 3 bases, the J end lost 0 bases, and 9 bases lay between the germline ends. This CDR3 has 15 residues. Germline values: CDR1 SGHVS, CDR2 FNYEAQ. This chain's CDR3 is CASSLGAGSYNEQFF. CDR3 DNA sequence: TGTGCCAGCAGCTTGGGTGCGGGCTCCTACAATGAGCAGTTCTTC.

The rearrangement links TRBV5-1 to TRBJ2-3, with TRBD2 matching over 9 bases. The germline V gene has CDR1 SGHRS and CDR2 YFSETQ. V was pared by 4 bases and J by 3 bases, with 24 bases of the junction left unmatched. There are 21 residues in the CDR3. The CDR3 DNA follows: TGCGCCAGCAGCCGGCGCCCGACCATGCGTCTAGCGGGGCTCGGAACAGATACGCAGTATTTT. Translating it yields CASSRRPTMRLAGLGTDTQYF. The variable domain in full, completed from reference TRBV5-1 and TRBJ2-3, reads KAGVTQTPRYLIKTRGQQVTLSCSPISGHRSVSWYQQTPGQGLQFLFEYFSETQRNKGNFPGRFSGRQFSNSRSEMNVSTLELGDSALYLCASSRRPTMRLAGLGTDTQYFGPGTRLTVL.

The chain is built from TRBV9 and TRBJ1-2; D ambiguous. Germline V gives CDR1 SGDLS, CDR2 YYNGEE. The ends were cut back, 5 bases at V and 5 bases at J, with 10 bases in the middle. This CDR3 spans 12 amino acids. The CDR3 sequence: CASSLSGYGYTF. In DNA form, the CDR3 reads TGTGCCAGCAGTCTAAGCGGATATGGCTACACCTTC.

Details on this clone: The germline gene is not matched at one end of the junction; a read error may be the cause. The chain has TRBV2 and TRBJ2-5; D might be TRBD2 (6 bases). The germline gives CDR1 SNHLY, CDR2 FYNNEI. This CDR3 spans 16 amino acids. The CDR3 bases are TGTGCCAGCAGGAGGGCACCGGGACTCGCTCAAGAGTCCCAGTACTTC. It translates to CASRRAPGLAQESQYF.

Remarks on this clone: The same CDR3 is also encoded by other DNA sequences in this sample. This sequence joins TRBV7-2 and TRBJ2-7, with 8 bases fitting TRBD1. The CDR3 extends over 12 amino acids. Per germline, CDR1 SGHTA and CDR2 FQGNSA. The ends lost 6 bases at V and 7 bases at J; junction bases unmatched: 5. The CDR3 here is CASSPGGYEQYF. The CDR3, as DNA: TGTGCCAGCAGTCCAGGGGGCTATGAGCAGTACTTC.

In this sample, this clone turned up a few times. V is TRBV18 and J is TRBJ2-5; 10 positions agree with TRBD1. Germline values: CDR1 KGHSH, CDR2 LQKENI. The V gene end was trimmed by 4 bases and the J gene end by 6 bases; junction bases not matched to a gene: 8. There are 15 residues in the CDR3. This CDR3 is CASSLRQGAYQTQYF. The DNA of the CDR3 is TGTGCCAGCTCACTAAGACAGGGGGCTTACCAGACCCAGTACTTC. Complete variable domain (other parts from reference TRBV18 and TRBJ2-5): NAGVMQNPRHLVRRRGQEARLRCSPMKGHSHVYWYRQLPEEGLKFMVYLQKENIIDESGMPKERFSAEFPKEGPSILRIQQVVRGDSAAYFCASSLRQGAYQTQYFGPGTRLLVL.

This chain links TRBV7-2 with TRBJ2-5, with 10 bases lining up with TRBD1. CDR3 size: 12 residues. The J segment lost 5 bases and the V segment lost 6 bases, leaving 0 bases of the junction unmatched. CDR1 is SGHTA and CDR2 is FQGNSA in the germline V gene. CDR3 sequence reads: CASRGQGETQYF. CDR3 bases: TGTGCCAGCAGGGGACAGGGGGAGACCCAGTACTTC. The full variable domain, with the rest looked up from reference TRBV7-2 and TRBJ2-5, is GAGVSQSPSNKVTEKGKDVELRCDPISGHTALYWYRQSLGQGLEFLIYFQGNSAPDKSGLPSDRFSAERTGGSVSTLTIQRTQQEDSAVYLCASRGQGETQYFGPGTRLLVL.

This clone was observed a single time. The J gene is TRBJ2-3, the V gene TRBV10-1, with D possibly being TRBD2 (5 bases). CDR3 length equals 14 residues. V shed 3 bases and J shed 0 bases, with 7 bases lying between them. Germline V gene data show CDR1 as WNHNN and CDR2 as SYGVQD (reference sequence). The DNA for the CDR3 is TGCGCCAGCAGTGATTGGACTAGCACAGATACGCAGTATTTT. Translation gives CASSDWTSTDTQYF.

This clone was counted between two and nine times. This chain connects TRBV6-1 to TRBJ1-5; D uncertain. CDR1 is MNHNS and CDR2 is SASEGT in the germline V gene. The CDR3 runs to 13 residues. Trimming stripped 4 bases from V and 2 bases from J, with 6 bases between. In nucleotides, the CDR3 is TGTGCCAGCAGTGGCGGCGGCAATCAGCCCCAGCATTTT. Its protein is CASSGGGNQPQHF.

The rearrangement uses TRBV19 and TRBJ2-3; 7 positions match TRBD1. The CDR3 runs to 13 residues. Trimming cost V 10 bases and J 2 bases; bases outside gene matches: 6. The germline V gene encodes CDR1 LNHDA and CDR2 SQIVND (reference sequence). The CDR3 reads CATRDSPTDTQYF. As DNA, the CDR3 is TGTGCCACCAGGGACAGCCCCACAGATACGCAGTATTTT. The full variable domain, completed using reference TRBV19 and TRBJ2-3, is DGGITQSPKYLFRKEGQNVTLSCEQNLNHDAMYWYRQDPGQGLRLIYYSQIVNDFQKGDIAEGYSVSREKKESFPLTVTSAQKNPTAFYLCATRDSPTDTQYFGPGTRLTVL.

The chain carries TRBV7-6 and TRBJ2-7; D gene unclear. This CDR3 has 12 residues. The V gene's germline CDR1 is SGHVS and CDR2 FNYEAQ. V lost 5 bases and J 3 bases, leaving 8 bases between the germline ends. The CDR3 DNA follows: TGTGCCAGCAGCGCCCACAACTACGAGCAGTACTTC. As protein: CASSAHNYEQYF.

J is TRBJ2-7 and V is TRBV11-2, with TRBD2 identical over 10 bases. CDR1 and CDR2 from the germline V gene are SGHAT and FQNNGV. This CDR3 is 18 amino acids long. Trimming cost V 5 bases and J 2 bases; bases outside gene matches: 15. CDR3 DNA sequence: TGTGCCAGCAGCCCGGGACTAGCGTTCCGAAGATTCCCCTACGAGCAGTACTTC. Translating gives CASSPGLAFRRFPYEQYF.

The table lists this clone with a few counts. The rearrangement joins TRBV25-1 to TRBJ2-5, with 8 bases identical to TRBD2. The junction had 5 bases not matched to a gene; V was cut back by 0 bases and J by 5 bases. Per the germline V gene, CDR1 is MGHDK and CDR2 is SYGVNS. The CDR3 length is 15 residues. In DNA, the CDR3 is TGTGCCAGCAGTGAATATCGGGGGACTAGTGAGACCCAGTACTTC. Translated: CASSEYRGTSETQYF.

Comment on this clone: The junction differs from germline at one of its ends, possibly a read error. This rearrangement joins TRBV7-7 to TRBJ2-1; the D is unclear. Germline CDR1 and CDR2: SSHAT and FNYEAQ (reference sequence). The CDR3 runs to 13 residues. CDR3 region: CASSLGPTREQFF. The CDR3 DNA sequence: TGTGCTAGCAGCTTAGGGCCGACGAGGGAGCAGTTCTTC.

The chain recombines TRBV7-3 with TRBJ2-1; possible D gene TRBD2, 5 bases. Germline V gene data show CDR1 as SGHTA and CDR2 as FQGTGA. Trimming removed 2 bases at V and 7 bases at J, with 15 bases between. The length of the CDR3 is 15 residues. This CDR3 reads CASSLSRELSNEQFF. CDR3 nucleotide sequence: TGTGCCAGCAGCTTATCCCGGGAACTCAGTAATGAGCAGTTCTTC.

By share of the sample, this clone is medium-sized. The V gene is TRBV6-1, the J gene TRBJ1-1, with unresolved D. The CDR3 runs 14 residues. The germline V and J ends were trimmed by 4 bases and 1 base, with 10 bases remaining between them. The germline CDR1 and CDR2 sequences are MNHNS and SASEGT. The CDR3 sequence is CASSASQENTEAFF. The DNA for the CDR3 is TGTGCCAGCAGTGCTTCACAAGAGAACACTGAAGCTTTCTTT.